The 3 T cell receptor beta chains below all came from one sample that was sequenced in a study of T cells in Graves' hyperthyroidism and ophthalmopathy. What was amplified from RNA transcripts were TCR beta CDR3 regions. The HTBI primer set was used in a first-round RT-PCR of the TCR CDR3. TCRdb independently ran MiXCR on the multiplex PCR reads; one entry per CDR3 protein. The table includes 350,000 to 500,000 distinct CDR3 sequences, roughly an eighth detected once. The sequenced sample was blood. The receptors shown here come from a woman aged 18-30 years with Graves' hyperthyroidism.

The chain couples TRBV4-1 to TRBJ1-4; weak D call: TRBD1 (5 bases). The CDR3 covers 17 residues. The V end lost 5 bases, the J end lost 4 bases, and 20 bases lay between the germline ends. Germline CDR1 and CDR2: MGHRA and YSYEKL. The CDR3, as DNA: TGCGCCAGCAGCTCACCTATTGACAGTTGGGATAATGAAAAACTGTTTTTT. This translates into CASSSPIDSWDNEKLFF.

On this clonotype itself: The junction departs from germline at one end; a sequencing error may be responsible. The V and J genes are TRBV27 and TRBJ2-2; 16 bases line up with TRBD2. Germline CDR1 is MNHEY and CDR2 is SMNVEV (reference sequence). The CDR3 contains 19 residues. The CDR3 sequence is CASGLTGLAGGRNTGELFF. The CDR3 DNA reads TGTGCCAGCGGTTTAACGGGACTAGCGGGAGGGAGGAACACCGGGGAGCTGTTTTTT.

Many counts were recorded for this clonotype. The chain joins TRBV28 to TRBJ2-1; perhaps TRBD2 as D (6 bases). In germline, CDR1 is MDHEN, CDR2 SYDVKM. Trimming took 7 bases from V and 5 from J, leaving 12 bases between them. The CDR3 runs 13 residues. CDR3 protein: CASTGRDNNEQFF. The CDR3 bases are TGTGCCAGCACAGGGCGGGATAACAATGAGCAGTTCTTC.